The present entry profiles one T cell receptor (beta chain) with its context. This sample stems from a study of shared clonotypes between healthy human individuals. The deep-level immunoSEQ assay was used. Approximately 220 ng DNA, around 30,000 T cell genomes, went into each sorted-subset replicate PCR. Sequenced by immunoSEQ multiplex PCR; TCRdb stores in-frame clones only, minus some. The sample holds about 800,000 clones, about 97% seen once. CD45RO negativity and positive selection for CCR7 defined naive CD8 cells, a population that excluded terminally differentiated effector memory CD45RA+ cells. The germline V gene has CDR1 SGHTA and CDR2 FQGNSA. The germline V and J ends were trimmed by 2 bases and 0 bases, with 10 bases remaining between them. This CDR3 comprises 16 residues.

Sequencing was carried out using naive CD8+ T cells sorted from blood. The source of this sequence is a young man in good health. The chain couples TRBV7-2 to TRBJ2-2; D is uncertain. The CDR3 here is CASSLRFESNTGELFF. Written as DNA, the CDR3 is TGTGCCAGCAGCTTACGGTTCGAATCGAACACCGGGGAGCTGTTTTTT.